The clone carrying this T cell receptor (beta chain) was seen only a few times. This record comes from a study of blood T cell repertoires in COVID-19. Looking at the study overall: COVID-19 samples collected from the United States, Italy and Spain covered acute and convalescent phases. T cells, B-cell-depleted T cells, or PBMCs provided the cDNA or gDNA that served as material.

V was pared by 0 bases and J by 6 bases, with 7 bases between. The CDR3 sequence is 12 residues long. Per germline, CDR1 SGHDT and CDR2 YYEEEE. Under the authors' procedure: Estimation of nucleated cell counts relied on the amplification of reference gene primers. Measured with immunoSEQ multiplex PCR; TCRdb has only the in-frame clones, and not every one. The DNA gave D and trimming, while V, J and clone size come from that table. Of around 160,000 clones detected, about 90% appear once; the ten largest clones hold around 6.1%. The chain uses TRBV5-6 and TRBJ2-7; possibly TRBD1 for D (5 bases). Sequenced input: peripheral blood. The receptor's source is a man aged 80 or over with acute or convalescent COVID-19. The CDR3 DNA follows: TGTGCCAGCAGCTTGGCAGGGTTCGAGCAGTACTTC. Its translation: CASSLAGFEQYF.